The 32 T cell receptor beta chains below come from one sample, sequenced in a study of T-cell memory formation after mild COVID-19. MiXCR, applied by TCRdb to the 5' RACE reads, yields one record per CDR3 protein. The sample holds some 180,000 distinct CDR3 sequences; under 20% are singletons and the top ten take roughly 4%. The sequenced sample was PBMCs or a T cell subset sorted from them (not recorded which). The receptors shown here come from a man between 18 and 29 years old who had mild COVID-19 (a few samples of this study predate the infection). Cell type and time point are not known.

This clonotype has just a few counts. V is TRBV12-3 or TRBV12-4 and J is TRBJ2-7, with 14 positions matching TRBD2. CDR3 length: 16 amino acids. J gave up 5 bases and V 6 bases, and 9 bases lay outside the gene matches. CDR3 region: CASSRRPGLAGDEQYF. CDR3 sequence (DNA): TGTGCCAGCAGCCGACGACCGGGACTAGCGGGGGACGAGCAGTACTTC.

The chain links TRBV30 to TRBJ1-1, with TRBD1 matching over 7 bases. The length of the CDR3 is 15 residues. The V gene's germline CDR1 is GTSNPN and CDR2 SVGIG (reference sequence). V lost 0 bases, J lost 1 base, and 5 bases stayed unmatched. DNA for the CDR3: TGTGCCTGGAGTGTAAAGGGGGCTAGGAACACTGAAGCTTTCTTT. As protein: CAWSVKGARNTEAFF.

This clonotype has a handful of counts. This chain uses TRBV23-1 with TRBJ2-5; 7 positions agree with TRBD1. TRBV23-1 is known as an ORF, though its function is uncertain. V was clipped by 7 bases and J by 5 bases; unmatched bases: 7. The CDR3 extends over 13 amino acids. The CDR3 DNA sequence: TGCGCCAGCAAGAACAGGGGATTTGAGACCCAGTACTTC. Encoded protein: CASKNRGFETQYF.

V usage is TRBV11-2 and J usage is TRBJ1-1; D remains unclear. Trimming removed 1 base at V and 2 bases at J, with 8 bases between. The germline V gene encodes CDR1 SGHAT and CDR2 FQNNGV. There are 14 residues in the CDR3. CDR3 sequence reads: CASSLAAGNTEAFF. Written as DNA, the CDR3 is TGTGCCAGCAGCTTAGCGGCCGGAAACACTGAAGCTTTCTTT.

This clonotype came up a few times. J is TRBJ1-2 and V is TRBV4-3; D gene ambiguous. V lost 1 base and J 2 bases, leaving 8 bases between the germline ends. Germline V gives CDR1 LGHNA, CDR2 YSLEER. This CDR3 has 14 amino acids. CDR3 in amino acids: CASSQVPPNYGYTF. The DNA of the CDR3 is TGCGCCAGCAGCCAAGTTCCCCCAAACTATGGCTACACCTTC.

The chain carries TRBV10-3 and TRBJ2-5, with TRBD2 as a possible D gene (7 bases). V was trimmed by 2 bases and J by 2 bases, leaving 9 bases between them. Looked up from germline, CDR1 is ENHRY and CDR2 is SYGVKD. This CDR3 contains 14 residues. The CDR3 DNA is TGTGCCATCAGTGAGGCGGGGGCGCAAGAGACCCAGTACTTC. This sequence encodes CAISEAGAQETQYF.

This clonotype was observed a handful of times. The gene calls are TRBV21-1 and TRBJ2-7; TRBD2, as called in the table, went unchecked against the DNA. TRBV21-1 is listed as a pseudogene. The CDR3 contains 18 residues. CDR3 sequence (DNA): TGTGCCAGCAGCACCCTCCGAGGTTACAGGGGAGTCCCCTACGAGCAGTACTTC. It yields the protein CASSTLRGYRGVPYEQYF.

The chain links TRBV18 to TRBJ2-6; D perhaps matches TRBD1 (6 bases). V was cut by 1 base and J by 1 base, with 11 bases left in between. The CDR3 runs 17 residues. Germline V gene lookup returns CDR1 KGHSH and CDR2 LQKENI. The CDR3 DNA is TGTGCCAGCTCACCACGTGTCCAGGGGTCTGGGGCCAACGTCCTGACTTTC. Its protein product is CASSPRVQGSGANVLTF.

The CDR3 region has the DNA TGTGCCAGCAGCTTGCAGGGAGTGAACACTGAAGCTTTCTTT. Amino acids: CASSLQGVNTEAFF. The rearrangement uses TRBV5-4 and TRBJ1-1; maybe TRBD1 (5 bases). The ends were cut back, 1 base at V and 0 bases at J, with 7 bases in the middle. The CDR3 runs to 14 residues. Germline V gene sequence: CDR1 SGHNT, CDR2 YYREEE (reference sequence).

This chain links TRBV6-4 with TRBJ1-1; D remains ambiguous. Trimming took off 6 bases at V and 1 base at J, with 9 bases between the two ends. CDR1 and CDR2 from the germline V gene are MRHNA and SNTAGT. The CDR3 runs 13 residues. CDR3 region: CASRKDWNTEAFF. CDR3 DNA: TGTGCCAGCAGGAAGGACTGGAACACTGAAGCTTTCTTT.

The J gene is TRBJ1-5, the V gene TRBV18, with D tentatively TRBD1 (5 bases). The CDR3 runs 14 residues. Germline V gene sequence: CDR1 KGHSH, CDR2 LQKENI. V lost 6 bases to trimming and J lost 3 bases, with 12 bases between them. The DNA for the CDR3 is TGTGCCAGCTCCCTTAGGGGCCCCAATCAGCCCCAGCATTTT. Translated, it gives CASSLRGPNQPQHF.

The rearrangement joins TRBV20-1 to TRBJ2-3; 9 bases align to TRBD1. Germline CDR1 reads DFQATT; CDR2 reads SNEGSKA (reference sequence). V was pared by 6 bases and J by 0 bases, with 4 bases of the junction left unmatched. The CDR3 consists of 14 residues. CDR3 coding DNA: TGCAGTGCGTACAGGGGGCGAAGCACAGATACGCAGTATTTT. Its protein is CSAYRGRSTDTQYF.

This sequence joins TRBV4-2 and TRBJ2-7, with D tentatively TRBD1 (5 bases). Germline CDR1 and CDR2: LGHNA and YNFKEQ. CDR3 length equals 15 residues. V was shortened by 0 bases and J by 3 bases, with 12 bases between the two germline ends. CDR3 loop: CASSQDPDSVYEQYF. In DNA, the CDR3 is TGTGCCAGCAGCCAAGATCCCGACAGCGTCTACGAGCAGTACTTC.

This clonotype was picked up a small number of times. The gene calls are TRBV7-8 and TRBJ2-6; the match to TRBD1 covers 9 bases. This CDR3 spans 16 amino acids. Germline V CDR1 and CDR2: SGHVS, FQNEAQ. V lost 3 bases to trimming and J lost 4 bases; unmatched junction nucleotides: 4. The CDR3 reads CASSLGQGAGANVLTF. Written as DNA, the CDR3 is TGTGCCAGCAGCTTGGGACAGGGAGCCGGGGCCAACGTCCTGACTTTC. Full variable domain (rest looked up from reference TRBV7-8 and TRBJ2-6): GAGVSQSPRYKVAKRGQDVALRCDPISGHVSLFWYQQALGQGPEFLTYFQNEAQLDKSGLPSDRFFAERPEGSVSTLKIQRTQQEDSAVYLCASSLGQGAGANVLTFGAGSRLTVL.

This clonotype has only a few counts. V gene TRBV15 combines with J gene TRBJ2-7, with D possibly matching TRBD1 (6 bases). The germline V and J ends were trimmed by 11 bases and 2 bases, with 16 bases remaining between them. Germline loops: CDR1 LNHNV, CDR2 YYDKDF (reference sequence). The CDR3 loop spans 13 amino acids. CDR3 sequence (DNA): TGTGCCGCCCAACAGGGTCGGACCTACGAGCAGTACGTC. Translating it yields CAAQQGRTYEQYV.

In this sample, this clonotype turned up many times. The V gene is TRBV2, the J gene TRBJ2-1, with TRBD1 as a possible D gene (6 bases). The CDR3 totals 14 residues. The ends were cut back, 6 bases at V and 5 bases at J, with 14 bases in the middle. Germline V gene lookup returns CDR1 SNHLY and CDR2 FYNNEI. The chain's CDR3 is CASRPGHLNNEQFF. The CDR3 DNA sequence: TGTGCCAGCAGGCCGGGACACCTCAACAATGAGCAGTTCTTC.

DNA of the CDR3: TGTGCCAGCAGCGTGCACTCCGGGACTAGCGGGGGGGGCACCGGGGAGCTGTTTTTT. It specifies CASSVHSGTSGGGTGELFF. The chain joins TRBV9 to TRBJ2-2; 16 positions match TRBD2. Trimming at V came to 2 bases and at J to 4 bases, leaving 8 bases not matched to a gene. This CDR3 has 19 residues. CDR1 and CDR2 from the germline V gene are SGDLS and YYNGEE.

The sample holds a few counts of this clonotype. The V gene is TRBV7-2, the J gene TRBJ2-2, with D possibly being TRBD1 (6 bases). Trimming removed 3 bases at V and 0 bases at J, with 8 bases between. The germline gives CDR1 SGHTA, CDR2 FQGNSA. The CDR3 loop spans 15 amino acids. The CDR3, as DNA: TGTGCCAGCAGCTTTCGGACAGCGAACACCGGGGAGCTGTTTTTT. This encodes CASSFRTANTGELFF.

The rearrangement joins TRBV3-1 to TRBJ1-3; 11 bases align to TRBD1. The germline V gene encodes CDR1 LGHDT and CDR2 YNNKEL (reference sequence). V lost 11 bases and J lost 4; bases outside the gene matches: 4. CDR3 length equals 13 residues. CDR3 DNA: TGTGCCTGCTGGGACAGGGGGGGAAACACCATATATTTT. Its protein product is CACWDRGGNTIYF. Filled out from reference TRBV3-1 and TRBJ1-3, the complete variable domain reads DTAVSQTPKYLVTQMGNDKSIKCEQNLGHDTMYWYKQDSKKFLKIMFSYNNKELIINETVPNRFSPKSPDKAHLNLHINSLELGDSAVYFCACWDRGGNTIYFGEGSWLTVV.

V usage is TRBV7-2 and J usage is TRBJ2-5; 10 nucleotides line up with TRBD2. The CDR3 totals 15 residues. Germline assignment: CDR1 SGHTA and CDR2 FQGNSA. V dropped 4 bases and J dropped 2; count of bases not matched to a gene: 4. The CDR3 DNA is TGTGCCAGCAGCTCAGGGACTAGCGTTCAAGAGACCCAGTACTTC. It translates to CASSSGTSVQETQYF.

There are a few counts of this clonotype. V gene TRBV5-1 combines with J gene TRBJ2-1; 8 nucleotides match TRBD2. The CDR3 is 14 residues long. Germline assignment: CDR1 SGHRS and CDR2 YFSETQ. The trim removed 9 bases at V and 0 bases at J, leaving 5 bases unmatched. The CDR3 sequence is CATSGGNSYNEQFF. DNA for the CDR3: TGCGCCACCTCGGGGGGGAACTCCTACAATGAGCAGTTCTTC.

This clonotype was picked up a small number of times. The chain has TRBV4-2 and TRBJ1-2, with D perhaps matching TRBD1 (6 bases). Deletions cut 1 base from V and 5 bases from J, with 17 bases between. CDR1 is LGHNA, CDR2 YNFKEQ, per germline. This CDR3 is built from 16 residues. CDR3 bases: TGTGCCAGCAGCCAAGTAGTTTCGGGGGGCCATTATGGCTACACCTTC. Amino acids: CASSQVVSGGHYGYTF.

The rearrangement links TRBV7-2 to TRBJ1-2; 7 nucleotides line up with TRBD1. The CDR3 runs 12 residues. Germline V gene sequence: CDR1 SGHTA, CDR2 FQGNSA. Trimming took 6 bases from V and 6 from J; bases not matched to a gene: 4. The CDR3 DNA reads as TGTGCCAGCAGAGACGACAGGGATGGCTACACCTTC. The encoded protein is CASRDDRDGYTF. Combining the CDR3 with reference TRBV7-2 and TRBJ1-2 gives the whole variable domain GAGVSQSPSNKVTEKGKDVELRCDPISGHTALYWYRQSLGQGLEFLIYFQGNSAPDKSGLPSDRFSAERTGGSVSTLTIQRTQQEDSAVYLCASRDDRDGYTFGSGTRLTVV.

This clonotype appeared a few times. The chain links TRBV7-2 to TRBJ1-2; D remains unclear. Germline-derived CDR1 and CDR2 are SGHTA and FQGNSA. The CDR3 is made up of 13 amino acids. V gave up 2 bases and J gave up 3 bases, with 7 bases separating them. The CDR3 reads CASSLWGYYGYTF. CDR3 in DNA: TGTGCCAGCAGCTTATGGGGATACTATGGCTACACCTTC.

V gene TRBV7-9 combines with J gene TRBJ1-3; no definite D call. The CDR3 covers 15 residues. Looked up from germline, CDR1 is SEHNR and CDR2 is FQNEAQ (reference sequence). Deletions cut 3 bases from V and 0 bases from J, with 9 bases between. DNA for the CDR3: TGTGCCAGCAGCTTTTTCGGCCTCTCTGGAAACACCATATATTTT. Its translation: CASSFFGLSGNTIYF.

CDR3 nucleotides: TGCAGCGTGGGGCACAGGCTTAATCGCACTGAAGCTTTCTTT. Translated, it gives CSVGHRLNRTEAFF. J is TRBJ1-1 and V is TRBV29-1; perhaps TRBD1 as D (5 bases). V dropped 6 bases and J dropped 4 bases, with 18 bases sitting between them. The CDR3 is made up of 14 amino acids. The germline CDR1 and CDR2 sequences are SQVTM and ANQGSEA.

This clonotype was counted between two and nine times. The chain's CDR3 is CASSLGGPQLAKNIQYF. The CDR3 nucleotides are TGCGCCAGCAGCTTGGGGGGTCCCCAACTAGCCAAAAACATTCAGTACTTC. The chain joins TRBV5-1 to TRBJ2-4, with D unresolved. The CDR3 contains 17 residues. Germline V gives CDR1 SGHRS, CDR2 YFSETQ. Trimming shortened V by 0 bases and J by 0 bases, and 13 bases separated the two germline ends.

This clonotype was counted a few times. The CDR3 nucleotides read TGTGCCAGCAGTTACTCAGGTTCAGGGCGGGACACTGAAGCTTTCTTT. It is translated as CASSYSGSGRDTEAFF. This chain joins TRBV6-5 and TRBJ1-1, with D perhaps TRBD1 (5 bases). The CDR3 covers 16 residues. From germline, CDR1 is MNHEY and CDR2 SVGAGI. Trimming pared 0 bases from V and 3 bases from J, leaving 14 bases between.

This clonotype was detected only a few times. The CDR3 sequence is CASSPSGANYGYTF. In DNA, the CDR3 is TGTGCCAGCAGCCCCTCGGGGGCTAACTATGGCTACACCTTC. The V and J genes are TRBV7-2 and TRBJ1-2; possible D gene TRBD1, 5 bases. The V end was cut by 5 bases, the J end by 0 bases, with 10 bases between. The CDR3 sequence is 14 residues long. The V gene's germline CDR1 is SGHTA and CDR2 FQGNSA.

The rearrangement links TRBV14 to TRBJ2-1; 7 bases map to TRBD1. The CDR3 consists of 15 residues. Per the germline V gene, CDR1 is SGHDN and CDR2 is FVKESK. The junction had 1 base not matched to a gene; V was cut back by 0 bases and J by 2 bases. CDR3 in amino acids: CASSQEGGAYNEQFF. CDR3 nucleotide sequence: TGTGCCAGCAGCCAAGAAGGGGGCGCCTACAATGAGCAGTTCTTC.

The gene calls are TRBV30 and TRBJ2-3; 10 nucleotides match TRBD1. J gave up 2 bases and V 5 bases, and 1 base lay outside the gene matches. CDR3 length equals 13 residues. CDR1 and CDR2 from the germline V gene are GTSNPN and SVGIG (reference sequence). This CDR3 reads CAWGTGVTDTQYF. CDR3 DNA: TGTGCCTGGGGGACAGGGGTCACAGATACGCAGTATTTT.

This clonotype was seen a few times. The chain carries TRBV25-1 and TRBJ2-2, with a tentative D call TRBD1 (6 bases). There are 17 residues in the CDR3. Between the trimmed V and J ends, which lost 6 bases and 6 bases, there was a span of 23 bases. CDR1 is MGHDK, CDR2 SYGVNS, per germline. The DNA for the CDR3 is TGTGCCAGCAGCTTGGGGGCCTTGCAGGGCGGTCCCGGGGAGCTGTTTTTT. Protein product: CASSLGALQGGPGELFF.